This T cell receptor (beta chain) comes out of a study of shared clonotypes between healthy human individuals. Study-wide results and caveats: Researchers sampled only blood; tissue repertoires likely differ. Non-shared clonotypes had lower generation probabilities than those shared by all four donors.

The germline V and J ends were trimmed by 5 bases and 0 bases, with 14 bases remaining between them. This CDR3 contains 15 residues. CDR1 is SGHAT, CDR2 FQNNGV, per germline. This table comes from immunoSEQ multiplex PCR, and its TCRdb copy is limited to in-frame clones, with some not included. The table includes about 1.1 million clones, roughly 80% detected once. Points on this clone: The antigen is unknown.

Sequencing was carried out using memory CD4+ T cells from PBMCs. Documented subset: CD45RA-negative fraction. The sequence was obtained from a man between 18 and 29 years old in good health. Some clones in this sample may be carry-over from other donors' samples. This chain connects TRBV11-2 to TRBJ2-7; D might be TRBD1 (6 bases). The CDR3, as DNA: TGTGCCAGCAGCGCTACCGAGGGGGACTCCTACGAGCAGTACTTC. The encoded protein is CASSATEGDSYEQYF. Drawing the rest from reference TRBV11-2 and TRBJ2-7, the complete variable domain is EAGVAQSPRYKIIEKRQSVAFWCNPISGHATLYWYQQILGQGPKLLIQFQNNGVVDDSQLPKDRFSAERLKGVDSTLKIQPAKLEDSAVYLCASSATEGDSYEQYFGPGTRLTVT.